This TCR beta chain derives from a study of STAT5B mutations in CD4+ large granular lymphocyte leukemia (dated by TCRdb to the early 2020s). With respect to the entire study: When cryopreserved patient cells were available, CD8+ cells were first depleted, and selection with anti-CD4 microbeads was then performed. TCRbeta repertoires of CD4+ T-cell large granular lymphocyte leukemia patients were compared with those of healthy blood donors. Flow cytometry on FACSCanto II or FACSVerse confirmed that purified fractions exceeded 95% purity among lymphocytes.

To note about this clone: This receptor's antigen is unknown. The record has no base qualities; no much larger clone is one base away.

Overall study results and their limits: CD4-sorted patient repertoires appeared more clonal than healthy CD4+ repertoires, and this difference persisted after removing the putative leukemic clones. Data were not HLA-matched; higher clonality in CD4+ versus CD8+ T-LGLL could reflect the relatively small sample size. Patient cell sources were heterogeneous, and only six or seven CD4-sorted patient samples entered the clonality comparison with healthy controls. Enrichment of TRBV06-family usage was observed among the top patient clones (8/27) relative to healthy controls (2/35). The main leukemic clonotypes were found to be private to each patient, although roughly a quarter of the main leukemic clonotypes were detected at low frequency in the non-leukemic repertoires of other patients.

Including the terminal cysteine and phenylalanine, the CDR3 comprises 17 residues. This entry keeps only the CDR3 DNA: 51 bases, framed from base 1. The immunoSEQ assay at survey resolution was applied to genomic DNA for sequencing of TCRbeta rearrangements. As for how the authors treated the data: Clonotypes making up more than 5% of the repertoire were considered putative leukemic clones, giving approximately 59 such clones in about 25 patients. In the TCR sequencing data, the lowest productive clonotype frequency that could be detected was 2.59 x 10-5. Only productive TCRbeta rearrangements, defined as complete and in-frame sequences, were included in the analyses. Clonality for each sample was calculated as Simpson clonality in the immunoSEQ Analyzer version 3.0. Clones were categorized by frequency as very rare, small, medium, large (1-20%) or hyperexpanded (>20%). Generation probabilities were estimated with OLGA 1.2.3, V-gene circos plots were made with VDJtools, specificities were looked up in VDJdb, and CDR3 motifs were identified with GLIPH. TCRdb took this table from immuneACCESS and kept in-frame rearrangements with V and J called. Such tables lack part of the clones; where checked against another copy, unresolved V genes explain under half of the gap, and the rest is unexplained. V and J calls and clone size follow that table, whereas D and trimming were derived from the DNA. The sample contains several thousand clones, over 70% of them found a single time. The top ten constitute 67% of the sample.

Patients with CD4+ T-LGLL were recruited at hematology units in Padova (Italy), Helsinki (Finland) and Shinshu (Japan). Depending on sample availability, patient samples were obtained as bead-purified CD4+, CD4+CD8+, CD57+ or CD56+ fractions, or as unselected PBMC. Patient TCRbeta data were integrated with somatic STAT5B mutation profiles obtained by deep amplicon sequencing of the same DNA. All TCR-sequenced material derived from peripheral blood: patient blood samples and healthy donor buffy coats. Ficoll-Hypaque gradient centrifugation was used to isolate peripheral blood mononuclear cells. Genomic DNA was extracted using the Gentra Puregene Cell and Tissue kit, and a Qubit 2.0 fluorometer was used to quantify it.

The material sequenced was PBMCs. The V and J genes are TRBV21-1 and TRBJ2-7; the D call in the table, TRBD2, was not verified against the DNA. TRBV21-1 is reported as a pseudogene. This clonotype was obtained from a woman aged 55-70 years with CD4+ T-cell large granular lymphocyte leukemia. The DNA is TGTGCCAGCAGCAAAGCGACTGATTGGCGGGATGGGTACGAGCAGTACTTC. This codes for CASSKATDWRDGYEQYF.